Given below is one T cell receptor beta chain in context. TCRdb's copy holds only in-frame clones and misses some; the assay was immunoSEQ multiplex PCR. The sample lists about 730,000 clones; 70% to 90% were seen once. The data belong to a study of shared T cell receptors in the human thymus. Germline loops: CDR1 MNHEY, CDR2 SVGAGI. The V and J ends lost 4 bases and 3 bases, in that order; junction bases with no gene match: 5. CDR3 length: 14 residues. The same data also contributed to another study, on human thymus T cells. Per that study: Surgeons resected thymus tissue during corrective heart surgery. Unrelated individuals had highly overlapping thymic repertoires, as reported in related research.

The clonotype originates from a girl under three years old with a congenital heart defect. The gene calls are TRBV6-5 and TRBJ2-5; TRBD1 aligns across 7 bases. Specimen: thymocytes. The CDR3 nucleotides read TGTGCCAGCAGTTCAAGGGACAGAAAAGAGACCCAGTACTTC. Amino acid sequence: CASSSRDRKETQYF.